This T cell receptor (gamma chain) was identified during a study of gamma-delta T cells after stem cell transplantation. For this clone: Other DNA sequences in the same sample also yield this CDR3.

The CDR3 has 19 amino acids. Germline lookup yields CDR1 GITISATS and CDR2 ISYDGTV (reference sequence). Germline trimming cut 0 bases from V and 3 bases from J; bases unmatched to any gene: 8. TCRdb processed the RT-PCR reads again with the CATT caller. The sample holds a few hundred gamma-chain clones, around 66% seen once. V is TRGV9 and J is TRGJP. Here the J gene came from matching the DNA to germline, since TCRdb omits it. Material for sequencing was gamma-delta T cells. The receptor was derived from a human donor. It is not recorded whose cells these are; they may come from a transplant donor. In DNA form, the CDR3 reads TGTGCCTTGTGGGAGGTGCACGGCTCGCAAGAGTTGGGCAAAAAAATCAAGGTATTT. Its translation: CALWEVHGSQELGKKIKVF.